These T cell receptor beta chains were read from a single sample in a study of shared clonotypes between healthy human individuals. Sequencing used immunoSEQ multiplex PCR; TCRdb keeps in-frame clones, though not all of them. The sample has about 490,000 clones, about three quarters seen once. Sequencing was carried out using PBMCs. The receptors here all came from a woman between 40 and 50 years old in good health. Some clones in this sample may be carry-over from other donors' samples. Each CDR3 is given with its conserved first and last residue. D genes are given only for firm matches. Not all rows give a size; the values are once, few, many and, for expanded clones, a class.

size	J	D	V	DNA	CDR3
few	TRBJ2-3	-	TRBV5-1	TGCGCCGGCTCGCAAGGGAGCCCCGACACAGATACGCAGTATTTT	CAGSQGSPDTDTQYF
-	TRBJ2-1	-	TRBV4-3	TGCGCCAGCAGCCAAGACCACATGGTGGATGAGCAGTTCTTC	CASSQDHMVDEQFF
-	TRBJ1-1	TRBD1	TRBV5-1	TGCGCCAGCAGCTTGAATACAGGGGGCGGTGAAGCTTTCTTT	CASSLNTGGGEAFF
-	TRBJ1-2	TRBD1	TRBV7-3	TGTGCCAGCAGCCAAACTGTCACAGGGGGCGGCTACACCTTC	CASSQTVTGGGYTF
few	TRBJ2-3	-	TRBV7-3	TGTGCCAGCAGCTCCGGGTGGAAGAAGGCGCAGTATTTT	CASSSGWKKAQYF
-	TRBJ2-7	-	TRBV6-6	TGTGCCAGCAGTTACTCCCACAGGGCAGAGGGCTACGAGCAGTACTTC	CASSYSHRAEGYEQYF
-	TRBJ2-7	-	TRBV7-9	TGTGCCAGCAGCTTAAGCGGGCCCTACGAGCAGTACTTC	CASSLSGPYEQYF
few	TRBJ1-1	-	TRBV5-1	TGCGCCAGCAGCGACAAGGGGGAGAGGACTGAAGCTTTCTTT	CASSDKGERTEAFF
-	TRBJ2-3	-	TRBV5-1	TGCGCCAGCAGCTTGTTCGGCAGAACTAGCACAGATACGCAGTATTTT	CASSLFGRTSTDTQYF
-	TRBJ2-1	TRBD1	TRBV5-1	TGCGCCAGCAGCTTGTCATCAGGGGGCTACAATGAGCAGTTCTTC	CASSLSSGGYNEQFF
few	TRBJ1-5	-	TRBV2	TGTGCCAGCAGGGGGGAATATAGCAATCAGCCCCAGCATTTT	CASRGEYSNQPQHF
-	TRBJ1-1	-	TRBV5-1	TGCGCCAGCAGCCGGTGGGACGATTCAGCTGAAGCTTTCTTT	CASSRWDDSAEAFF
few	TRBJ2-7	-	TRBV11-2	TGTGCCAGCAGCTTAGACCCTGACATCTCATCCTACGAGCAGTACTTC	CASSLDPDISSYEQYF
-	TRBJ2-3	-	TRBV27	TGTGCCAGCAGTCCTCGGAGGGGGAGCACAGATACGCAGTATTTT	CASSPRRGSTDTQYF
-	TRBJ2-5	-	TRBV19	TGTGCCAGTAGTATAGACTCGGACCTAGGGGAGACCCAGTACTTC	CASSIDSDLGETQYF
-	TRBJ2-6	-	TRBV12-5	TGTGCTAGTGGCCACCTGATTTGCAGGACAAGTCGGGCCAACGTCCTGACTTTC	CASGHLICRTSRANVLTF
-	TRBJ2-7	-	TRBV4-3	TGCGCCAGCAGCCAATCGGCGGCTAGCGTTTCCTACGAGCAGTACTTC	CASSQSAASVSYEQYF
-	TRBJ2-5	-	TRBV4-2	TGTGCCAGCAGCCAAGCTGGGGGAAGGGAGACCCAGTACTTC	CASSQAGGRETQYF
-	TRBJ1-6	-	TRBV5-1	TGCGCCAGCAGCTTGGCCGGGTATTCACCCCTCCACTTT	CASSLAGYSPLHF
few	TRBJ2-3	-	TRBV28	TGTGCCAGCATAAGGGGATCTGCAGATACGCAGTATTTT	CASIRGSADTQYF
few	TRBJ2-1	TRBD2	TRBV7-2	TGTGCCAGCAGCAACGTAGCGGGAGGGTTTGGTGAGCAGTTCTTC	CASSNVAGGFGEQFF
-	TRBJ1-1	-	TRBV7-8	TGTGCCAGCAGCTTAGCACCAGGGAAGGCGCAGAACACTGAAGCTTTCTTT	CASSLAPGKAQNTEAFF
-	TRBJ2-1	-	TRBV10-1	TGCGCCAGCAGTGACAGGGACGGTGAGCAGTTCTTC	CASSDRDGEQFF
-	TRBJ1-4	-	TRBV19	TGTGCCAGTAGTAGCCCCGGGTCAACTAATGAAAAACTGTTTTTT	CASSSPGSTNEKLFF
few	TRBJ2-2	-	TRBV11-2	TGTGCCAGCAGCTTAGCTGGGTCCGGGGAGCTGTTTTTT	CASSLAGSGELFF
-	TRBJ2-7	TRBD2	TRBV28	TGTGCCAGCAGTTTTGTAGCGGGCCGCGGCGAGCAGTACTTC	CASSFVAGRGEQYF
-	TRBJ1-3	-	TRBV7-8	TGTGCCAGCAGCTTAGCTGGCAGGGGAACTGGAAACACCATATATTTT	CASSLAGRGTGNTIYF
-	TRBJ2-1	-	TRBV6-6	TGTGCCAGCAGTTACCCCAGGGAAGACTACAATGAGCAGTTCTTC	CASSYPREDYNEQFF
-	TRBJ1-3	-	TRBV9	TGTGCCAGCAGCGTATCGTGGGCCGGAAACACCATATATTTT	CASSVSWAGNTIYF
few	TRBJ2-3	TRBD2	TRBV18	TGTGCCAGCTCACCGTGGACTAGCGGGCTGGGCACAGATACGCAGTATTTT	CASSPWTSGLGTDTQYF
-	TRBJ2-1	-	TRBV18	TGTGCCAGCTCACCCGTTCAGGGGAGGGTCCATGAGCAGTTCTTC	CASSPVQGRVHEQFF
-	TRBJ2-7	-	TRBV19	TGTGCCAGTAGTACAGAACCGGGACCAAACGAGCAGTACTTC	CASSTEPGPNEQYF
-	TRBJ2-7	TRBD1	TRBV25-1	TGTGCCAGCAGTGAGCGGGACAGGTACGAGCAGTACTTC	CASSERDRYEQYF
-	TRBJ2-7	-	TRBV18	TGTGCCAGCTCACCGACCAGGGGAGGAGAGCAGTACTTC	CASSPTRGGEQYF
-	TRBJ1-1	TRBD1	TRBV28	TGTGCCAGCAGTTTCCCGACGGACAGGAGGAACACTGAAGCTTTCTTT	CASSFPTDRRNTEAFF
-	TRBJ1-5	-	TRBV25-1	TGTGCCAGCAGTCGGGACATTAATCAGCCCCAGCATTTT	CASSRDINQPQHF
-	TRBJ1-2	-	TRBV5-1	TGCGCCAGCAGCTTAGACGGGGGTGGCTATGGCTACACCTTC	CASSLDGGGYGYTF
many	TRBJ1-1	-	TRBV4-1	TGCGCCAGCAGCCCCGGGGGGAGAGCTTTCTTT	CASSPGGRAFF
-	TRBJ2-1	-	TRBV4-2	TGTGCCAGCAGCCGCGGGGAGGGGGCAGGGAATGAGCAGTTCTTC	CASSRGEGAGNEQFF